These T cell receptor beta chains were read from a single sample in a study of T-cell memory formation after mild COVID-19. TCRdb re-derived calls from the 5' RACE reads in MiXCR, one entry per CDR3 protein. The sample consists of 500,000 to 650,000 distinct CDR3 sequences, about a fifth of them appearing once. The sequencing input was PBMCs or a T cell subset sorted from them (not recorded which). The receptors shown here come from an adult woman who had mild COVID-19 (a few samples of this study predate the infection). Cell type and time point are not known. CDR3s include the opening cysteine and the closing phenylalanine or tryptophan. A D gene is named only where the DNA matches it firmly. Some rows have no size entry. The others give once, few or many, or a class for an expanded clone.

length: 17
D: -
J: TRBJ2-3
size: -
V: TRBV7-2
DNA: TGTGCCAGCAGCTTAGTTTCGGGAGTCGGGGGCCCAGATACGCAGTATTTT
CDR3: CASSLVSGVGGPDTQYF

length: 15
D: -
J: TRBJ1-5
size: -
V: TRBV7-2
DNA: TGTGCCAGCAGCTTAGTAGACACCTCGGGTCAGCCCCAGCATTTT
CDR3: CASSLVDTSGQPQHF

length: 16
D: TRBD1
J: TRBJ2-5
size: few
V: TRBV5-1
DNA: TGCGCCAGCAGCCCGACCTCCGGGACAGGGTTAGGGACCCAGTACTTC
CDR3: CASSPTSGTGLGTQYF

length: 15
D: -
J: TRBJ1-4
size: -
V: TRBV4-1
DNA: TGCGCCAGCAGGCTTGGGGGGATCTCCGGGGAAAAACTGTTTTTT
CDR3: CASRLGGISGEKLFF

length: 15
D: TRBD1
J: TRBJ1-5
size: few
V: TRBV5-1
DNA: TGCGCCAGCAGCTCCGGGACAGGGGACAATCAGCCCCAGCATTTT
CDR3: CASSSGTGDNQPQHF

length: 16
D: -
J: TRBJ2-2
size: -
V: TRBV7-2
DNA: TGTGCCAGCAGCTTTTATGTGACAGCGAACACCGGGGAGCTGTTTTTT
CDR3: CASSFYVTANTGELFF

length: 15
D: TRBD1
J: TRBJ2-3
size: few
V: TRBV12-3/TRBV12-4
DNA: TGTGCCAGCAGCGAAAGACAGGGGGAATTGGGTACGCAGTATTTT
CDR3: CASSERQGELGTQYF

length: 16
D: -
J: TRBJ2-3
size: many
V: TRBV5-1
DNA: TGCGCCAGCAGCCCGGGCGGACAGCTCCACACAGATACGCAGTATTTT
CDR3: CASSPGGQLHTDTQYF

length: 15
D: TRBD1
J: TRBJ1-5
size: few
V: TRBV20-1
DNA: TGCAGTGCTAGAGCCGCCGGGACAGGGGCCCACCCTGCGCATTTT
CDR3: CSARAAGTGAHPAHF

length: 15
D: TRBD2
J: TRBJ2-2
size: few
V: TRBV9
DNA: TGTGCCAGCAGCCCGACGGGAGGGCTTACCGGGGAGCTGTTTTTT
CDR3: CASSPTGGLTGELFF

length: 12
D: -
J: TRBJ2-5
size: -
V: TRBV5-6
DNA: TGTGCCAGCAGCTTTACGCTAGGCGAGGTGTACTTC
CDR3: CASSFTLGEVYF

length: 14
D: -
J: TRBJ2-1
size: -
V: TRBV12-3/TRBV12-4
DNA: TGTGCCAGCAATGGGGGGCCGGCAATCTCTGAGCAGTTCTTC
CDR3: CASNGGPAISEQFF

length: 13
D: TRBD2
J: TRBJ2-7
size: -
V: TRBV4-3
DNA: TGCGCCAGCAGCGAGCGGGAGTCCTACGAGCAGTACTTC
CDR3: CASSERESYEQYF

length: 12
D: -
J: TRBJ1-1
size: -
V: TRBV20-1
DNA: TGCAGTGCTGCCTCAGGGGCCACTGAAGCTTTCTTT
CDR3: CSAASGATEAFF

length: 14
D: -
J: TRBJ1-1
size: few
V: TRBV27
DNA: TGTGCCAGCAGTTTGTTTTTGGGTCTGACTGAAGCTTTCTTT
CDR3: CASSLFLGLTEAFF

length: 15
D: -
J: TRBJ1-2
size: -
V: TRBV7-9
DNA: TGTGCCAGCAGCTACGCTCGACAGGACAACTATGGCTACACCTTC
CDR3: CASSYARQDNYGYTF

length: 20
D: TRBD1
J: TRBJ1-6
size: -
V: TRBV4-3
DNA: TGCGCCAGCAGCCAAGATATCAGTCGCGGGTTGGACAGGGTTGCTTCACCCCTCCACTTT
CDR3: CASSQDISRGLDRVASPLHF

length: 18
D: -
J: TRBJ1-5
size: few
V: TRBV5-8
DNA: TGTGCCAGCAGCTTGGCGGCATACGGAGGGGATAGCAATCAGCCCCAGCATTTT
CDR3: CASSLAAYGGDSNQPQHF

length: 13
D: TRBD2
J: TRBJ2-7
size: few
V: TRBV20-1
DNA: TGCAGTGCTAGGACGGGCGGGGGGTTCGAGCAGTACTTC
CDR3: CSARTGGGFEQYF

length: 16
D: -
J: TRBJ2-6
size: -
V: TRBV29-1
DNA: TGCAGCGTTGACACCTCAAACAGGGCTGGGGCCAACGTCCTGACTTTC
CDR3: CSVDTSNRAGANVLTF

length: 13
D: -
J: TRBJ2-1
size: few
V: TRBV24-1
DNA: TGTGCCACCAGCCTGGACGAATACAATGAGCAGTTCTTC
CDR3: CATSLDEYNEQFF

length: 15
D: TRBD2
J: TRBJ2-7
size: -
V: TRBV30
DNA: TGTGCCTGGAGTGTAAGTTGGCGGGAGGACTACGAGCAGTACTTC
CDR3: CAWSVSWREDYEQYF